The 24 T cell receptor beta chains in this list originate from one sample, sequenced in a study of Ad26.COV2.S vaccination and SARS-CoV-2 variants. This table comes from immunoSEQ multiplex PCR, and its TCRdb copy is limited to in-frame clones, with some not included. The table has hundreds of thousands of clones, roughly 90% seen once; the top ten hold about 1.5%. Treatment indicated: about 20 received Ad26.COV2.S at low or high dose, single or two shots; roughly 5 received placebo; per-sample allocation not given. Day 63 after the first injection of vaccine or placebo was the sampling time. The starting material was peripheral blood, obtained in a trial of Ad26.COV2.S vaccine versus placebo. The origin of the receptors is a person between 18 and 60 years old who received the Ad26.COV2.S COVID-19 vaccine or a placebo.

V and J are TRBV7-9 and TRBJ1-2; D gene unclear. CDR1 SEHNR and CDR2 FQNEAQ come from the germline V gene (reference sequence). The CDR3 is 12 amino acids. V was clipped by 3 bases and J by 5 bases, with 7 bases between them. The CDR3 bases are TGTGCCAGCAGCTTCGAAGGTTATGGCTACACCTTC. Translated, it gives CASSFEGYGYTF.

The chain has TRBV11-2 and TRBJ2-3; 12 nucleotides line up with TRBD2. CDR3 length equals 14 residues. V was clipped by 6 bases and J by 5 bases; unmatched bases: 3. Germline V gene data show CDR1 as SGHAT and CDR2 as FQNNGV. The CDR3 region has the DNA TGTGCCAGCAGACCACTAGCGGGGGGAGATACGCAGTATTTT. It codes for CASRPLAGGDTQYF.

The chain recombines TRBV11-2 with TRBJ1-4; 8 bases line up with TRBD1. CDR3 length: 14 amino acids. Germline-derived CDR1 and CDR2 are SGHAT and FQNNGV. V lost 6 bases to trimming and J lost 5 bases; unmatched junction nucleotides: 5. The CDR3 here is CASRAGGANEKLFF. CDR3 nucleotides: TGTGCCAGCAGAGCAGGGGGCGCGAATGAAAAACTGTTTTTT.

The CDR3 sequence: CASSQNSITNTGELFF. The CDR3 DNA reads as TGTGCCAGCAGCCAAAACAGCATAACGAACACCGGGGAGCTGTTTTTT. The chain is built from TRBV3-1 (or the pseudogene TRBV3-2) and TRBJ2-2; D gene unclear. The V gene lost 2 bases and the J gene lost 0 bases, with 10 bases spanning the gap. CDR1 and CDR2 from the germline V gene are LGHDT and YNNKEL (reference sequence). The CDR3 consists of 16 residues.

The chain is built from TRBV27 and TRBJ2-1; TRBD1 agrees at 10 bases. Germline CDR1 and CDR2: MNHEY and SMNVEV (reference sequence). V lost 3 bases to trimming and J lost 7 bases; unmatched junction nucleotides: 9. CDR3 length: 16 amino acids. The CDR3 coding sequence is TGTGCCAGCAGTTTGCTCTTGGGGACAGGGGCGAATGAGCAGTTCTTC. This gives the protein CASSLLLGTGANEQFF.

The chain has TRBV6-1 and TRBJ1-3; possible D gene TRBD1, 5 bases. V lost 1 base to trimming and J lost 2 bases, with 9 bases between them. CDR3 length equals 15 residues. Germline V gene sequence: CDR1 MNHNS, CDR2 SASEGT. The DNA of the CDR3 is TGTGCCAGCAGTGAAGGTGGGGGGACTGGAAACACCATATATTTT. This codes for CASSEGGGTGNTIYF.

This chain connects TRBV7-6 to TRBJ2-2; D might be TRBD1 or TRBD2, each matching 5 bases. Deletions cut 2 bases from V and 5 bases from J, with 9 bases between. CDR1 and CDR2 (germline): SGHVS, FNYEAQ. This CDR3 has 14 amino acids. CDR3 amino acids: CASSLLAGTGELFF. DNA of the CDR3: TGTGCCAGCAGCTTACTAGCAGGGACCGGGGAGCTGTTTTTT.

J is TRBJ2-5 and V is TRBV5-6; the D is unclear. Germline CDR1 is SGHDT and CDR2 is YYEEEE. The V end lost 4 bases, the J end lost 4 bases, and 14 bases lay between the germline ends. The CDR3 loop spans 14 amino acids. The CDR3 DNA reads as TGTGCCAGCAGCCCGAACCCAGGAGCAGAGACCCAGTACTTC. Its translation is CASSPNPGAETQYF.

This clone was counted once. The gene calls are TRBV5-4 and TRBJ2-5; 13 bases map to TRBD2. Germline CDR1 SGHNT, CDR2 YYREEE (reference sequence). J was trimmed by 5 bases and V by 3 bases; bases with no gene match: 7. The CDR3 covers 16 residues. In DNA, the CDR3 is TGTGCCAGCAGCTCGGGACTAGCGGGACGTAGGGAGACCCAGTACTTC. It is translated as CASSSGLAGRRETQYF.

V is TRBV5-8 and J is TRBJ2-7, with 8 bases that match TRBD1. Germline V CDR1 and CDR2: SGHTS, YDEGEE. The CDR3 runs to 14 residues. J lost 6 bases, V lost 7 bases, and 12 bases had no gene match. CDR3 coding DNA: TGTGCCAGCTTAAGACAGGGGTTTGAGGGCGAGCAGTACTTC. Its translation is CASLRQGFEGEQYF.

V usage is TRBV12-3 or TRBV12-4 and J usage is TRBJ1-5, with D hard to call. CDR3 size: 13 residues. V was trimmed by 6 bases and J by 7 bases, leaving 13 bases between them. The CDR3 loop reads CASSPHEEQPQHF. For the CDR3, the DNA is TGTGCCAGCAGCCCACATGAAGAGCAGCCCCAGCATTTT.

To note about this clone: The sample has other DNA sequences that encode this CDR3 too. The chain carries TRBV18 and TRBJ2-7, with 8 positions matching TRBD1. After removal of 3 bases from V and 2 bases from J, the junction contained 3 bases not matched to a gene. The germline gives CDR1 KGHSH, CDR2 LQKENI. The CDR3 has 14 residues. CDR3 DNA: TGTGCCAGCTCACCCACAGGGGGGCCCTACGAGCAGTACTTC. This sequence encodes CASSPTGGPYEQYF.

CDR3 sequence reads: CASSAGQETQYF. Here the CDR3 DNA reads TGTGCCAGTAGTGCCGGGCAAGAGACCCAGTACTTC. This chain uses TRBV19 with TRBJ2-5; D gene unclear. In germline, CDR1 is LNHDA, CDR2 SQIVND (reference sequence). This CDR3 has 12 residues. V lost 5 bases to trimming and J lost 2 bases, with 6 bases between them.

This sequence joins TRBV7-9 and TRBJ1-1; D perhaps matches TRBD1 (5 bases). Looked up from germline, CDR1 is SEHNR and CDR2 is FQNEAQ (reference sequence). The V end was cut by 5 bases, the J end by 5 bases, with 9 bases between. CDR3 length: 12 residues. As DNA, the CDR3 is TGTGCCAGCAGCATAGGGGTTACTGAAGCTTTCTTT. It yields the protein CASSIGVTEAFF.

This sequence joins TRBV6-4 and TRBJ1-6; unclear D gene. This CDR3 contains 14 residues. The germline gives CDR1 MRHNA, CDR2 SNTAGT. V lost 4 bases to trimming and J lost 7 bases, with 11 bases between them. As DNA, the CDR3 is TGTGCCAGCAGTGTTTCTCCCGGCAATTCACCCCTCCACTTT. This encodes CASSVSPGNSPLHF.

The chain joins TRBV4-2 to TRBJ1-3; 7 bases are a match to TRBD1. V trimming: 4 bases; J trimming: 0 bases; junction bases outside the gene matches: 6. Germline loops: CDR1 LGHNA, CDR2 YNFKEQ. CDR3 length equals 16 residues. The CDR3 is CASSRRGTDSGNTIYF. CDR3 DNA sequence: TGTGCCAGCAGCCGCCGGGGGACAGACTCTGGAAACACCATATATTTT.

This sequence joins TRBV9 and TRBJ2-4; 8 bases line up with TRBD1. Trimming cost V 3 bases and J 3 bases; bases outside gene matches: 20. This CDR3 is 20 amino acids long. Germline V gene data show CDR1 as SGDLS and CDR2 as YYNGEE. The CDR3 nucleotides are TGTGCCAGCAGCGCCTCGCTCCGGACAGGGATTACAATTGGCAAAAACATTCAGTACTTC. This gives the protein CASSASLRTGITIGKNIQYF.

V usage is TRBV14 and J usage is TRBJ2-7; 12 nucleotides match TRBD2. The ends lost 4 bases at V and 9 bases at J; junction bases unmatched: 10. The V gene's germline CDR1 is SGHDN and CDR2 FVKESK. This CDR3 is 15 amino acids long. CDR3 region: CASSPRLAGAGGQYF. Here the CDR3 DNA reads TGTGCCAGCAGCCCAAGACTAGCGGGGGCCGGTGGGCAGTACTTC. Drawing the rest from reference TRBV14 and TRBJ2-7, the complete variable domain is EAGVTQFPSHSVIEKGQTVTLRCDPISGHDNLYWYRRVMGKEIKFLLHFVKESKQDESGMPNNRFLAERTGGTYSTLKVQPAELEDSGVYFCASSPRLAGAGGQYFGPGTRLTVT.

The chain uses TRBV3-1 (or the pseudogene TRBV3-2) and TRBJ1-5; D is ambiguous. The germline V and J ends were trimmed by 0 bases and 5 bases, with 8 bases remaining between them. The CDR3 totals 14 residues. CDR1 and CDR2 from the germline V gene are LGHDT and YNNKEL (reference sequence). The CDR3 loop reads CASSQDPRDQPQHF. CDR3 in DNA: TGTGCCAGCAGCCAAGATCCGAGGGATCAGCCCCAGCATTTT.

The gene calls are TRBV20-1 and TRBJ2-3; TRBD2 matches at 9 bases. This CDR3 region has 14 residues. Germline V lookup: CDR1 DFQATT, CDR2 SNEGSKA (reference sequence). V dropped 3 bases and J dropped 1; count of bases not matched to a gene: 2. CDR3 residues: CSASRTSGTDTQYF. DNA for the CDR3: TGCAGTGCTAGTAGGACTAGCGGCACAGATACGCAGTATTTT.

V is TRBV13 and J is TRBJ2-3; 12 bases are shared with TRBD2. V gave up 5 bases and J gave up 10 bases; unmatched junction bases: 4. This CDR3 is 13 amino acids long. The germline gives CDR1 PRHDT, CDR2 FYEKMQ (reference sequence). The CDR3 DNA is TGTGCCAGCAGCCCCCGGACTAGCGGGGCGCAGTATTTT. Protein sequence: CASSPRTSGAQYF.

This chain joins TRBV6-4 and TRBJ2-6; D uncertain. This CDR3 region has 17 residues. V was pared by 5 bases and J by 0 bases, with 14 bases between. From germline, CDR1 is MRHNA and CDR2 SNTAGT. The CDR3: CASSPDRTLSGANVLTF. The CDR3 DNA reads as TGTGCCAGCAGTCCGGACCGAACGCTCTCTGGGGCCAACGTCCTGACTTTC.

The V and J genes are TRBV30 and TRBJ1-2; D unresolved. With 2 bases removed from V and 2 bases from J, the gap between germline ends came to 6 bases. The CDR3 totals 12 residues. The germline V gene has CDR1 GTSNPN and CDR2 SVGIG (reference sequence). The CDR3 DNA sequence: TGTGCCTGGAGTAGGCAGAACTATGGCTACACCTTC. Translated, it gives CAWSRQNYGYTF.

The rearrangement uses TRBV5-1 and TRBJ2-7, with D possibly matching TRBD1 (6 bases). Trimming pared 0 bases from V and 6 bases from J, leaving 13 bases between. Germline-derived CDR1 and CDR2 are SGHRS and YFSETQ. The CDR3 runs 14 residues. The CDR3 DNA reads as TGCGCCAGCAGCTTGGGACAGGTCGATGGCGAGCAGTACTTC. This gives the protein CASSLGQVDGEQYF.